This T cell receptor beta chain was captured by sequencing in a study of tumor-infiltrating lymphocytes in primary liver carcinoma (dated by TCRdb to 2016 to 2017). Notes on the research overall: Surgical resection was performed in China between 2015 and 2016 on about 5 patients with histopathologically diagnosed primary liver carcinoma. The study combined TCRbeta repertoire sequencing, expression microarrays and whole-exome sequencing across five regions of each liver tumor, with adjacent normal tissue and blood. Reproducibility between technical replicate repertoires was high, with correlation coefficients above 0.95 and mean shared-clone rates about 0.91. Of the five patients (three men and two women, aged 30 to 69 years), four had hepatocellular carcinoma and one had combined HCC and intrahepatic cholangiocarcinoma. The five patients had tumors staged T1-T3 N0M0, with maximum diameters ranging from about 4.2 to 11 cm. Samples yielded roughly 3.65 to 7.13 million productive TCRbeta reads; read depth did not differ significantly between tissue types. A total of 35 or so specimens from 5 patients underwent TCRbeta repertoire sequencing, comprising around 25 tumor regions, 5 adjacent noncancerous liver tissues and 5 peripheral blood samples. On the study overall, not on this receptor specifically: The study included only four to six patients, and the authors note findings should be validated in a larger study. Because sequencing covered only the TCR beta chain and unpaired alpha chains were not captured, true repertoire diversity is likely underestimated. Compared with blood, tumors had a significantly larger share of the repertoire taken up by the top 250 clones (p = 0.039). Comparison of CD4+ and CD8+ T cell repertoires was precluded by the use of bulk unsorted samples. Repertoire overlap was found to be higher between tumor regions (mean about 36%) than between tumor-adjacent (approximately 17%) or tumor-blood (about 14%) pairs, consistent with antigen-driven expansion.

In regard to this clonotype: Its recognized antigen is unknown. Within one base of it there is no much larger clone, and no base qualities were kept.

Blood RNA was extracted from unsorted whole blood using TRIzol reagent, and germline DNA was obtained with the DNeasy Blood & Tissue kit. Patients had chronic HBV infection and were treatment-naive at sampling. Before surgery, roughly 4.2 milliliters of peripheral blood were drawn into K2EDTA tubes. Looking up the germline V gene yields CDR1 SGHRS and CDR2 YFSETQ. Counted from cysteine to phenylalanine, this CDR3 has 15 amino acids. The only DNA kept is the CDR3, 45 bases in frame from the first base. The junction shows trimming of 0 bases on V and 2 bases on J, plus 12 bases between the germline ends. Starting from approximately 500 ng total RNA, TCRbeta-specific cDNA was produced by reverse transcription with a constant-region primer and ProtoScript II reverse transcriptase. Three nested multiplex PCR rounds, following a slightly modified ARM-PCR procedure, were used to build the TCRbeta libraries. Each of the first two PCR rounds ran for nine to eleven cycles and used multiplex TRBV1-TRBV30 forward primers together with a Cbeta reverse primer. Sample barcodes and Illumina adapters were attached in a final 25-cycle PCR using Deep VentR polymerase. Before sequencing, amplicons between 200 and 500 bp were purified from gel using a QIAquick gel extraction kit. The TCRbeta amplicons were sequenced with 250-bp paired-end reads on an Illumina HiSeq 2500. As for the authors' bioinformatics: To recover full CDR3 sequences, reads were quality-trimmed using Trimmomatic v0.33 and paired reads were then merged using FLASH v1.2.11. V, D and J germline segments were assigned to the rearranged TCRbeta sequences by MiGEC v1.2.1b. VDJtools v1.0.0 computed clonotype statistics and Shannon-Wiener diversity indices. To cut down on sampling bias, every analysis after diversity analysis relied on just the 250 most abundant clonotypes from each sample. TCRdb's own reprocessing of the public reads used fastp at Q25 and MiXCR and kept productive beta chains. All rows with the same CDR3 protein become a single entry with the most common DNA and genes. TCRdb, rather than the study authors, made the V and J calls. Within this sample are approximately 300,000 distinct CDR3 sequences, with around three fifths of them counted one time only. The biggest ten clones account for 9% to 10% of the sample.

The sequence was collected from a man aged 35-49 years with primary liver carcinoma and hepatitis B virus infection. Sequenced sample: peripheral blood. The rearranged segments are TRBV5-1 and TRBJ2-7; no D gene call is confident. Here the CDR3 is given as CASSLDGLYPYEQYF. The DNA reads TGCGCCAGCAGCTTGGACGGGCTCTACCCCTACGAGCAGTACTTC.